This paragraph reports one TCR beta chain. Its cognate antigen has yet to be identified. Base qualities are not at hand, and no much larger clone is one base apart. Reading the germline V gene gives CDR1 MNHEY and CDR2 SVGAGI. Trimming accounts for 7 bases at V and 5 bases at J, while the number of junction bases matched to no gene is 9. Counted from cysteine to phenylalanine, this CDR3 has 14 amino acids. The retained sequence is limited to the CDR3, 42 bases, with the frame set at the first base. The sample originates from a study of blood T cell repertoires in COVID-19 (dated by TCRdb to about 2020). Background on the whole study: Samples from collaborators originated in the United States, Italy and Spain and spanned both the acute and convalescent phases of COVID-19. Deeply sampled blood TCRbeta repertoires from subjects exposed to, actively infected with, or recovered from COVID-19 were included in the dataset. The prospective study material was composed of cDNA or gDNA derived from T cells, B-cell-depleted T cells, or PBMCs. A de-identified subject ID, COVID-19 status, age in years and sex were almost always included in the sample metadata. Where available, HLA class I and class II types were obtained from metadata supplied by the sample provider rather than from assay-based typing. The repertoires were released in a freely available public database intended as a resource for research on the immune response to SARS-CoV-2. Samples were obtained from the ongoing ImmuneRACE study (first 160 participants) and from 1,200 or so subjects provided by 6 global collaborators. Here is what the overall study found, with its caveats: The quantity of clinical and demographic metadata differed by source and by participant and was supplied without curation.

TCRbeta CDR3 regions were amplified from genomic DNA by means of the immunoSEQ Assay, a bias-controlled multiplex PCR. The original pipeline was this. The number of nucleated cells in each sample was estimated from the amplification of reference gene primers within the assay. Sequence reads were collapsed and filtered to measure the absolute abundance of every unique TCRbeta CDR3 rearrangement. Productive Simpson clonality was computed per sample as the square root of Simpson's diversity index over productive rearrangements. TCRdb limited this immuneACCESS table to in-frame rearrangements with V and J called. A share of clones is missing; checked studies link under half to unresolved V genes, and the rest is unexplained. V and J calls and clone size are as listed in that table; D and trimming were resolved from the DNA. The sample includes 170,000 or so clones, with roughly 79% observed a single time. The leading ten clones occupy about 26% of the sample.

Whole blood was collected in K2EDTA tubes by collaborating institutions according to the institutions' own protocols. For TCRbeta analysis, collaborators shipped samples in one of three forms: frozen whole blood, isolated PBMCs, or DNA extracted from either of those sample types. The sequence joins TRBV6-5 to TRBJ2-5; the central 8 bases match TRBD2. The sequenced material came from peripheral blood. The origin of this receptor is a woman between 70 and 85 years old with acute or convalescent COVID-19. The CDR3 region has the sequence CASNRREGRETQYF. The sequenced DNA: TGTGCCAGCAATAGACGGGAGGGCCGTGAGACCCAGTACTTC.